The entry below gives a single T cell receptor beta chain sequence along with its context. These data are taken from a study of blood T cell repertoires in COVID-19. Across the study: From T cells, B-cell-depleted T cells, or PBMCs came the material, which was cDNA or gDNA.

V was cut by 5 bases and J by 2 bases, with 19 bases left in between. Per the germline V gene, CDR1 is MDHEN and CDR2 is SYDVKM. There are 16 residues in the CDR3. In the original workflow: Amplifying reference gene primers gave estimates of nucleated cell counts. Assay: immunoSEQ multiplex PCR; the TCRdb copy retains only in-frame clones and omits some. V, J and clone size derive from that table, while D and trimming were established from the DNA sequence. The sample lists 140,000 to 150,000 clones; about nine tenths were seen once. This study enrolled people aged 18 to 89 from about two dozen US geographic areas. Assignments of participants to cohorts depended upon their own reported clinical history.

The sample comprised PBMCs or T cells enriched from blood (not recorded which). The V gene is TRBV28, the J gene TRBJ2-7; a weak D match, TRBD2 (5 bases). This sequence originates from a man aged 55 to 70 who had recovered from COVID-19. CDR3 residues: CASSTNLRGKTYEQYF. The CDR3, as DNA: TGTGCCAGCAGTACAAACCTCCGGGGAAAGACCTACGAGCAGTACTTC.